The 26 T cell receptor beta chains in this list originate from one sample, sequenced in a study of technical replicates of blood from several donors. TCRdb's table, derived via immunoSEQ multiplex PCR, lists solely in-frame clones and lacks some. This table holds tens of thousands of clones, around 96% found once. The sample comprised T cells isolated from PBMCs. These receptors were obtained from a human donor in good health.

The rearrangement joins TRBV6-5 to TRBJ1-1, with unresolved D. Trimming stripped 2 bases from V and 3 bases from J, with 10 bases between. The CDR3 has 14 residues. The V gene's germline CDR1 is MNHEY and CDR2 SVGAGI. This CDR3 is CASSYGGEYTEAFF. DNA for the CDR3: TGTGCCAGCAGTTACGGCGGCGAGTACACTGAAGCTTTCTTT.

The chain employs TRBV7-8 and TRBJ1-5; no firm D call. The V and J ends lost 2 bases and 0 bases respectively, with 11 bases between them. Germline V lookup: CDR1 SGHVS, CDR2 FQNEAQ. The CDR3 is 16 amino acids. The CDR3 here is CASSLREYYSNQPQHF. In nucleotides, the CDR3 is TGTGCCAGCAGCTTAAGGGAGTATTATAGCAATCAGCCCCAGCATTTT.

CDR3: CASSFDLAENTGELFF. CDR3 in DNA: TGTGCCAGCAGCTTTGATCTAGCGGAGAACACCGGGGAGCTGTTTTTT. The chain couples TRBV5-4 to TRBJ2-2; 7 nucleotides line up with TRBD2. V lost 2 bases, J lost 1 base, and 5 bases stayed unmatched. The germline V gene encodes CDR1 SGHNT and CDR2 YYREEE (reference sequence). The CDR3 runs 16 residues.

CDR3 sequence (DNA): TGTGCCAGTAGTTTGGTAAGGGGCTGGGATGATCAGCCCCAGCATTTT. It is translated as CASSLVRGWDDQPQHF. V gene TRBV19 combines with J gene TRBJ1-5; D might be TRBD1 (5 bases). CDR3 length: 16 residues. Germline V gene lookup returns CDR1 LNHDA and CDR2 SQIVND (reference sequence). Trimming removed 5 bases at V and 5 bases at J, with 19 bases between.

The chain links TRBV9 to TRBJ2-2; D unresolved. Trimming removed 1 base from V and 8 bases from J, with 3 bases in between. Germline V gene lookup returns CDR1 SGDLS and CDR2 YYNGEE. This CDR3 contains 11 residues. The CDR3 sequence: CASSVSGELFF. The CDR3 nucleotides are TGTGCCAGCAGCGTATCTGGGGAGCTGTTTTTT.

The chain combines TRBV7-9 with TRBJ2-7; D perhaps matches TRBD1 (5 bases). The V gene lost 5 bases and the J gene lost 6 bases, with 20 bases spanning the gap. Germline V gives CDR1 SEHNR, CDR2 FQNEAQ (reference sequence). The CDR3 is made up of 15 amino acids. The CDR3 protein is CASSPINVAQGEQYF. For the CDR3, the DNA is TGTGCCAGCAGCCCGATCAACGTAGCCCAGGGCGAGCAGTACTTC.

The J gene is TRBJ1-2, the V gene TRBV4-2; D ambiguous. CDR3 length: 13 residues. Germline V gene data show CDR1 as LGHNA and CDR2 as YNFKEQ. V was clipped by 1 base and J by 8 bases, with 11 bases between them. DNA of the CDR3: TGTGCCAGCAGCCAAGGGCAGAAATACGGCTACACCTTC. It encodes CASSQGQKYGYTF.

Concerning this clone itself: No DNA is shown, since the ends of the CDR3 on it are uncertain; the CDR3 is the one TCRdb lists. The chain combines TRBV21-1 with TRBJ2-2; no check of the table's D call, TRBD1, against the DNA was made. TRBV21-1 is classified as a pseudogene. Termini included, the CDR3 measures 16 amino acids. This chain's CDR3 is CASSHSFGQGAGELFF.

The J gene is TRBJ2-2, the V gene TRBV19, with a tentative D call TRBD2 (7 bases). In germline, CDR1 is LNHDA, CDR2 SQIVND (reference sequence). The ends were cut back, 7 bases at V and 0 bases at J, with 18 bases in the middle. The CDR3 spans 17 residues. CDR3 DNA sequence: TGTGCCAGTACTATGGTGGGGGGGCCAGCGAACACCGGGGAGCTGTTTTTT. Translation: CASTMVGGPANTGELFF.

The CDR3 is CSVTPTGGTDSQQYF. DNA for the CDR3: TGCAGCGTTACCCCCACAGGGGGCACTGACTCCCAGCAGTACTTC. This chain uses TRBV29-1 with TRBJ2-7; 9 bases map to TRBD1. The V segment lost 5 bases and the J segment 8 bases; nucleotides outside the gene matches: 16. The CDR3 spans 15 residues. Germline assignment: CDR1 SQVTM and CDR2 ANQGSEA.

In DNA form, the CDR3 reads TGTGCCAGCAGCCCGAGGGGGGAAAAACTGTTTTTT. Translated: CASSPRGEKLFF. The chain uses TRBV28 and TRBJ1-4; D is perhaps TRBD1 (6 bases). V gave up 6 bases and J gave up 8 bases, with 10 bases separating them. The germline V gene has CDR1 MDHEN and CDR2 SYDVKM. The length of the CDR3 is 12 residues.

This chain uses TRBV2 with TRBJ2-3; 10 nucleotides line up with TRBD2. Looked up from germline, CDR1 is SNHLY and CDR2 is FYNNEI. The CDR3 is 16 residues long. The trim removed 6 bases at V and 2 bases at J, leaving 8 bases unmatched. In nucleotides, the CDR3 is TGTGCCAGCAGAGCCAGGACTAGCGGCTACACAGATACGCAGTATTTT. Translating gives CASRARTSGYTDTQYF.

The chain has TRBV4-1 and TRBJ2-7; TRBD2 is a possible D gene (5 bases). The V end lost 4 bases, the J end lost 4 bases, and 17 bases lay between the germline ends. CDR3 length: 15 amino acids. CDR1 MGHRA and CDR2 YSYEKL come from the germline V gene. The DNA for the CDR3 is TGCGCCAGCAGCCTTCTCTACAGCGGAACATACGAGCAGTACTTC. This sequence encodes CASSLLYSGTYEQYF.

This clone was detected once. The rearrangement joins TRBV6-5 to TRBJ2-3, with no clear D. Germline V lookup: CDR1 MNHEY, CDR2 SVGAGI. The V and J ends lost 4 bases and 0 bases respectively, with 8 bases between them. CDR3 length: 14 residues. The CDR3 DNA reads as TGTGCCAGCAGTTCTTTATCTAGCACAGATACGCAGTATTTT. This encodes CASSSLSSTDTQYF.

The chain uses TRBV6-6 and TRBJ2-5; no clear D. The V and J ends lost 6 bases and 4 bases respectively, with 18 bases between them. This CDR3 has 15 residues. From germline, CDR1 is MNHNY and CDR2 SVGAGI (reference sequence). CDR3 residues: CASRNERIGSETQYF. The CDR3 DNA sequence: TGTGCCAGCAGGAACGAGAGGATTGGCTCAGAGACCCAGTACTTC.

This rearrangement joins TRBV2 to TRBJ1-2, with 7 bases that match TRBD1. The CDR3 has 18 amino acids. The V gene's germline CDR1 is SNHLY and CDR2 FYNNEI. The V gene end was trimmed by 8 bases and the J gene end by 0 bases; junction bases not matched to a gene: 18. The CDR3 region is CASSRTGANTGANYGYTF. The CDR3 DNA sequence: TGTGCCAGCTCCCGGACAGGAGCTAATACGGGGGCTAACTATGGCTACACCTTC.

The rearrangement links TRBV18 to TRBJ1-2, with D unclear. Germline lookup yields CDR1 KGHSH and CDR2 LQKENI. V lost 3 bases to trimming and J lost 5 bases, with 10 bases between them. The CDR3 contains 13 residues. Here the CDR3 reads CASSPDGEYGYTF. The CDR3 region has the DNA TGTGCCAGCTCACCCGACGGGGAGTATGGCTACACCTTC.

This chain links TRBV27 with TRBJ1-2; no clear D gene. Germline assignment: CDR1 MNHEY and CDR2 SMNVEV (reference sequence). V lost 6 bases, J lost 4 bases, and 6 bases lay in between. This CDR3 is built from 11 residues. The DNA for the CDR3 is TGTGCCAGCAGATCTACCTATGGCTACACCTTC. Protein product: CASRSTYGYTF.

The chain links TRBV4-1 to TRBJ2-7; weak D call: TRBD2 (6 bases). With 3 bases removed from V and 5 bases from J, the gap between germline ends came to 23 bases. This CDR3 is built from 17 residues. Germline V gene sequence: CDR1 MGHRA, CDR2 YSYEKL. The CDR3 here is CASSQKPLAVVTNEQYF. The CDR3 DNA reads TGCGCCAGCAGCCAGAAGCCCTTAGCGGTAGTGACCAACGAGCAGTACTTC.

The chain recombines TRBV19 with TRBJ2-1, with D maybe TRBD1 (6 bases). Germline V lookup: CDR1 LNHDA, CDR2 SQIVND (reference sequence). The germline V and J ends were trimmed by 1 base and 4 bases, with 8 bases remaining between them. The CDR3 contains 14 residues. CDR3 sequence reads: CASSIVGGYNEQFF. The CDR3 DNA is TGTGCCAGTAGTATAGTAGGGGGTTACAATGAGCAGTTCTTC.

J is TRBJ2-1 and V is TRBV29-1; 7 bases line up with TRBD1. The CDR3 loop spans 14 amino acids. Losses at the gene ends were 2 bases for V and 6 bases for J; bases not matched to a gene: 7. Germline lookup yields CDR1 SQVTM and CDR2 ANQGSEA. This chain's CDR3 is CSVECDRVGNEQFF. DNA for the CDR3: TGCAGCGTTGAATGCGACAGGGTCGGCAATGAGCAGTTCTTC.

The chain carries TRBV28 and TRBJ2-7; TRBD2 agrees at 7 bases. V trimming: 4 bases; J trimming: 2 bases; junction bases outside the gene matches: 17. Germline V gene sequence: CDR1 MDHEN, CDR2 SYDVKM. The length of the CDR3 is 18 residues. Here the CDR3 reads CASSSTILGTGGAYEQYF. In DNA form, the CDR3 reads TGTGCCAGCAGTTCGACGATTTTAGGGACGGGGGGAGCCTACGAGCAGTACTTC.

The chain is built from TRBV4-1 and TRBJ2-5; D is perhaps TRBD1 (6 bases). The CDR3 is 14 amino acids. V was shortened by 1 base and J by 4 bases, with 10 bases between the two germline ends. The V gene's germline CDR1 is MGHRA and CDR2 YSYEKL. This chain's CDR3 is CASSQGQGRETQYF. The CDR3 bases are TGCGCCAGCAGCCAAGGCCAGGGGCGAGAGACCCAGTACTTC.

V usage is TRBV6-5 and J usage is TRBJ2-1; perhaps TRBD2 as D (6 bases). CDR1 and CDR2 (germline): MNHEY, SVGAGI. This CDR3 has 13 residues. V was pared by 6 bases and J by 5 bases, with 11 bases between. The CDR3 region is CASSGWEDNEQFF. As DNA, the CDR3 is TGTGCCAGCAGCGGGTGGGAGGACAATGAGCAGTTCTTC.

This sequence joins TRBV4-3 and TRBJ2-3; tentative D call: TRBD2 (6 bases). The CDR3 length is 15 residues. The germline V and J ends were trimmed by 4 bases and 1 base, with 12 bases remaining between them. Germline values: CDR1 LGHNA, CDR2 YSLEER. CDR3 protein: CASSLQTGGTDTQYF. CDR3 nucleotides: TGCGCCAGCAGCCTCCAAACGGGGGGCACAGATACGCAGTATTTT.

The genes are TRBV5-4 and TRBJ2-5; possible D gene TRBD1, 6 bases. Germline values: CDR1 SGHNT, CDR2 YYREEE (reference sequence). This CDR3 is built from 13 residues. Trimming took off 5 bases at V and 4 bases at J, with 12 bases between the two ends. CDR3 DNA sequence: TGTGCCAGCAGGAACCGGGACACAGAGACCCAGTACTTC. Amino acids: CASRNRDTETQYF.